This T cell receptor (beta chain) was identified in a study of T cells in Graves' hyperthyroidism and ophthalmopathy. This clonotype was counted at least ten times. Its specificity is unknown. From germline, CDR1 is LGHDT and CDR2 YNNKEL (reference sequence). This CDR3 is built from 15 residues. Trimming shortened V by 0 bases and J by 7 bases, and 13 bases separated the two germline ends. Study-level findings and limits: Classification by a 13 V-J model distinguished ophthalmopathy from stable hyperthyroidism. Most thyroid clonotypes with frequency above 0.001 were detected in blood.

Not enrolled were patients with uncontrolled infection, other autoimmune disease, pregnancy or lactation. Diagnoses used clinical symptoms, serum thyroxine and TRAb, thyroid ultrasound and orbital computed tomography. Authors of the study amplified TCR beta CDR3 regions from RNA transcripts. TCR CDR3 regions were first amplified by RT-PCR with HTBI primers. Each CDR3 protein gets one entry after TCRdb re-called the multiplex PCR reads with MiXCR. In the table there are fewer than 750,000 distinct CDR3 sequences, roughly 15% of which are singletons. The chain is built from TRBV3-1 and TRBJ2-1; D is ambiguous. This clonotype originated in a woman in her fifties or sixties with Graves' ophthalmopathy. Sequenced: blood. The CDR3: CASSQDLVTRNEQFF. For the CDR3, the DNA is TGTGCCAGCAGCCAAGATCTCGTGACAAGGAATGAGCAGTTCTTC.